These 25 T cell receptor beta chains share one sample of origin, sequenced in a study of cytomegalovirus exposure and HLA in healthy donors. TCRdb's copy holds only in-frame clones and misses some; the assay was immunoSEQ multiplex PCR. This sample has about 66,000 clones, with roughly 96% found just once. The source material was PBMCs. These receptors originate from a man aged 18 to 29 in good health and CMV-seronegative.

V gene TRBV5-4 combines with J gene TRBJ2-7; TRBD2 is a possible D gene (7 bases). Trimming stripped 0 bases from V and 0 bases from J, with 13 bases between. The germline V gene has CDR1 SGHNT and CDR2 YYREEE (reference sequence). The CDR3 runs 16 residues. The CDR3 protein is CASSLAGGRVSYEQYF. CDR3 in DNA: TGTGCCAGCAGCTTGGCCGGGGGGCGAGTCTCCTACGAGCAGTACTTC.

V and J are TRBV29-1 and TRBJ2-7; TRBD2 matches 11 bases. Germline CDR1 reads SQVTM; CDR2 reads ANQGSEA. The length of the CDR3 is 14 residues. The V segment lost 7 bases and the J segment 7 bases; nucleotides outside the gene matches: 12. As DNA, the CDR3 is TGCAGCGGGACGATAGCGGGAGGGCCAGGGGAGCAGTACTTC. This gives the protein CSGTIAGGPGEQYF.

This rearrangement joins TRBV6-5 to TRBJ2-1; 7 bases line up with TRBD2. Germline CDR1 is MNHEY and CDR2 is SVGAGI. J was trimmed by 5 bases and V by 2 bases; bases with no gene match: 6. This CDR3 contains 15 residues. The CDR3 DNA sequence: TGTGCCAGCAGTTACGTTCCCGGGACTAACAATGAGCAGTTCTTC. Translated, it gives CASSYVPGTNNEQFF.

This clone was observed a single time. The chain carries TRBV7-7 and TRBJ2-2, with D unclear. The germline gives CDR1 SSHAT, CDR2 FNYEAQ (reference sequence). This CDR3 contains 11 residues. The CDR3 spells CALRDTGELFF. In DNA form, the CDR3 reads TGTGCTCTTCGGGACACCGGGGAGCTGTTTTTT.

The V and J genes are TRBV21-1 and TRBJ2-7; whether TRBD2, the table's D call, matches the DNA was not checked. TRBV21-1 is labeled a pseudogene. CDR3 length: 14 amino acids. CDR3 amino acids: CASSKGRKRYEQYF. The CDR3 bases are TGTGCCAGCAGCAAAGGGCGGAAGCGTTACGAGCAGTACTTC.

The chain employs TRBV27 and TRBJ2-7; no firm D call. Germline V gives CDR1 MNHEY, CDR2 SMNVEV (reference sequence). V was pared by 3 bases and J by 0 bases, with 9 bases between. The CDR3 consists of 14 residues. CDR3 sequence reads: CASSLHLSSYEQYF. The DNA of the CDR3 is TGTGCCAGCAGTTTGCACTTAAGCTCCTACGAGCAGTACTTC.

V is TRBV7-9 and J is TRBJ1-1, with D unresolved. This CDR3 is 15 amino acids long. V dropped 8 bases and J dropped 0 bases, with 16 bases sitting between them. Germline loops: CDR1 SEHNR, CDR2 FQNEAQ (reference sequence). In DNA form, the CDR3 reads TGTGCCAGCTATCTCACGGGTCCCCTGAACACTGAAGCTTTCTTT. Its translation: CASYLTGPLNTEAFF.

The V and J genes are TRBV4-2 and TRBJ2-5; 12 bases map to TRBD2. The germline V gene encodes CDR1 LGHNA and CDR2 YNFKEQ. There are 14 residues in the CDR3. Trimming removed 9 bases from V and 4 bases from J; junction bases left unmatched: 6. As DNA, the CDR3 is TGTGCCAGTGGGCTGGGACTAGCGGGAGAGACCCAGTACTTC. Translating it yields CASGLGLAGETQYF.

The chain carries TRBV5-6 and TRBJ2-2; TRBD2 matches 9 bases. V dropped 3 bases and J dropped 0; count of bases not matched to a gene: 3. The CDR3 has 16 residues. Germline lookup yields CDR1 SGHDT and CDR2 YYEEEE. The CDR3 nucleotides read TGTGCCAGCAGCTGGAGACTAGCGGCGAACACCGGGGAGCTGTTTTTT. This encodes CASSWRLAANTGELFF.

The chain carries TRBV13 and TRBJ1-1, with a possible D match to TRBD1 (5 bases). The CDR3 contains 16 residues. The V end lost 4 bases, the J end lost 0 bases, and 15 bases lay between the germline ends. CDR1 and CDR2 (germline): PRHDT, FYEKMQ (reference sequence). For the CDR3, the DNA is TGTGCCAGCAGCTGGGGCGGGGCGGGGATGAACACTGAAGCTTTCTTT. It codes for CASSWGGAGMNTEAFF.

The chain carries TRBV5-4 and TRBJ2-1, with a tentative D call TRBD1 (6 bases). CDR3 length: 15 amino acids. The germline V gene has CDR1 SGHNT and CDR2 YYREEE (reference sequence). The germline V and J ends were trimmed by 8 bases and 7 bases, with 22 bases remaining between them. DNA of the CDR3: TGTGCCAGTTATAACCGGGACACCCGCTATAATGAGCAGTTCTTC. Translated: CASYNRDTRYNEQFF.

CDR3 DNA: TGTGCCAGCAGCTTTAACTCGGGAGGTGGTGAGCAGTTCTTC. Protein: CASSFNSGGGEQFF. The chain is built from TRBV7-6 and TRBJ2-1; 7 bases match TRBD2. The germline gives CDR1 SGHVS, CDR2 FNYEAQ. The CDR3 covers 14 residues. With V trimmed by 3 bases and J by 9 bases, 8 bases remained unmatched.

The chain uses TRBV7-2 and TRBJ2-4; TRBD2 agrees at 10 bases. This CDR3 is 19 amino acids long. CDR1 and CDR2 from the germline V gene are SGHTA and FQGNSA. V dropped 3 bases and J dropped 0; count of bases not matched to a gene: 11. CDR3 nucleotide sequence: TGTGCCAGCAGCTTTTTAACTAGCGGGACAAGACTAGCCAAAAACATTCAGTACTTC. This sequence encodes CASSFLTSGTRLAKNIQYF.

The chain uses TRBV9 and TRBJ2-7, with TRBD2 identical over 8 bases. V lost 0 bases to trimming and J lost 4 bases; unmatched junction nucleotides: 6. The CDR3 is made up of 15 amino acids. The germline V gene has CDR1 SGDLS and CDR2 YYNGEE. The CDR3 is CASSVAPGLGYEQYF. The CDR3 DNA is TGTGCCAGCAGCGTAGCTCCGGGACTAGGGTACGAGCAGTACTTC.

The chain employs TRBV7-2 and TRBJ1-5; D is possibly TRBD1 (5 bases). The CDR3 has 15 amino acids. Trimming cost V 4 bases and J 0 bases, with 10 bases left between them. The germline CDR1 and CDR2 sequences are SGHTA and FQGNSA. Written as DNA, the CDR3 is TGTGCCAGCAGCTGGGGGGGATATAGCAATCAGCCCCAGCATTTT. This translates into CASSWGGYSNQPQHF.

The V call is TRBV7-9, the J call TRBJ2-7; D remains unclear. Germline V lookup: CDR1 SEHNR, CDR2 FQNEAQ (reference sequence). V was clipped by 6 bases and J by 4 bases, with 13 bases between them. The CDR3 loop spans 13 amino acids. The CDR3 region is CASRHPLEYEQYF. For the CDR3, the DNA is TGTGCCAGCAGGCACCCCCTAGAATACGAGCAGTACTTC.

This clone appeared a single time. The V gene is TRBV19, the J gene TRBJ1-5; D might be TRBD1 (6 bases). CDR3 length: 15 residues. The V and J ends lost 8 bases and 0 bases respectively, with 14 bases between them. Per the germline V gene, CDR1 is LNHDA and CDR2 is SQIVND (reference sequence). CDR3 bases: TGTGCCAGTCAACAATACAGGGATAGCAATCAGCCCCAGCATTTT. As protein: CASQQYRDSNQPQHF. The variable domain in full, completed from reference TRBV19 and TRBJ1-5, reads DGGITQSPKYLFRKEGQNVTLSCEQNLNHDAMYWYRQDPGQGLRLIYYSQIVNDFQKGDIAEGYSVSREKKESFPLTVTSAQKNPTAFYLCASQQYRDSNQPQHFGDGTRLSIL.

The rearrangement links TRBV10-1 to TRBJ2-7; D gene ambiguous. Germline values: CDR1 WNHNN, CDR2 SYGVQD (reference sequence). V was clipped by 9 bases and J by 1 base, with 13 bases between them. The CDR3 consists of 13 residues. CDR3 nucleotides: TGCGCCAGTCAACAAGCGCTTTCCTACGAGCAGTACTTC. Translating gives CASQQALSYEQYF.

The chain couples TRBV5-1 to TRBJ2-2; D is undetermined. V gave up 4 bases and J gave up 0 bases, with 10 bases separating them. In germline, CDR1 is SGHRS, CDR2 YFSETQ. CDR3 size: 15 residues. The CDR3 nucleotides are TGCGCCAGCAGCCCCACGAGCGCGAACACCGGGGAGCTGTTTTTT. It yields the protein CASSPTSANTGELFF.

This chain uses TRBV28 with TRBJ2-1; 16 positions match TRBD2. Germline-derived CDR1 and CDR2 are MDHEN and SYDVKM. This CDR3 has 18 amino acids. V lost 4 bases and J lost 0; bases outside the gene matches: 3. CDR3 region: CASSSGLAGGSSYNEQFF. CDR3 sequence (DNA): TGTGCCAGCAGTTCGGGACTAGCGGGAGGGAGCTCCTACAATGAGCAGTTCTTC.

This clone has only a few counts. The chain joins TRBV28 to TRBJ1-2, with 9 positions matching TRBD1. Germline V CDR1 and CDR2: MDHEN, SYDVKM. Unmatched junction bases numbered 9, after V lost 6 bases and J lost 1 base. The CDR3 is made up of 16 amino acids. The CDR3 reads CASSPAGQGINYGYTF. For the CDR3, the DNA is TGTGCCAGCAGCCCGGCGGGACAGGGAATTAACTATGGCTACACCTTC.

With respect to this clone: At one boundary the junction diverges from the germline segment, which might be a read error. This chain links TRBV11-2 with TRBJ1-2; unclear D gene. The CDR3 length is 13 residues. Germline values: CDR1 SGHAT, CDR2 FQNNGV. The DNA of the CDR3 is TGTGCCAGCAGCCTAGAAATGGGAGATGGCTACACCTTC. As protein: CASSLEMGDGYTF.

The chain uses TRBV29-1 and TRBJ2-2, with 8 positions matching TRBD2. Germline CDR1 reads SQVTM; CDR2 reads ANQGSEA. This CDR3 contains 16 residues. With 4 bases clipped from V and 4 bases from J, the junction kept 11 bases outside the gene matches. The CDR3 nucleotides read TGCAGCGTTGCGGGGGGGAGCGGGAGACTCACCGGGGAGCTGTTTTTT. It specifies CSVAGGSGRLTGELFF.

The chain combines TRBV5-5 with TRBJ1-2; tentative D call: TRBD1 (5 bases). Germline lookup yields CDR1 SGHKS and CDR2 YYEKEE (reference sequence). The length of the CDR3 is 15 residues. Trimming removed 0 bases from V and 4 bases from J, with 13 bases in between. The CDR3 reads CASSLVYRLGYGYTF. In DNA, the CDR3 is TGTGCCAGCAGCTTGGTTTACAGGCTCGGCTATGGCTACACCTTC. Based on the CDR3 plus reference TRBV5-5 and TRBJ1-2, the full variable domain is DAGVTQSPTHLIKTRGQQVTLRCSPISGHKSVSWYQQVLGQGPQFIFQYYEKEERGRGNFPDRFSARQFPNYSSELNVNALLLGDSALYLCASSLVYRLGYGYTFGSGTRLTVV.

The rearrangement links TRBV27 to TRBJ2-5; tentative D call: TRBD1 (5 bases). Germline V gives CDR1 MNHEY, CDR2 SMNVEV (reference sequence). The germline V and J ends were trimmed by 6 bases and 1 base, with 9 bases remaining between them. The length of the CDR3 is 13 residues. The CDR3, as DNA: TGTGCCAGCAGACAGGAGCTCCAAGAGACCCAGTACTTC. This codes for CASRQELQETQYF.